This TCR beta chain was sequenced for a study of identical twins. This clonotype came up a few times. TCRdb called the 5' RACE reads again in MiXCR, with one record for every CDR3 protein. The table includes around 480,000 distinct CDR3 sequences, roughly an eighth detected once. V gave up 8 bases and J gave up 13 bases, with 18 bases separating them. The CDR3 sequence is 12 residues long. Germline assignment: CDR1 MDHEN and CDR2 SYDVKM. In addition, the sample was reused for a study of yellow fever vaccine responses in identical twins.

The sequenced material came from CD4+ T cells sorted from blood. This TCR was recovered from a woman in her late teens or twenties in good health. This chain connects TRBV28 to TRBJ2-1; D remains ambiguous. The DNA for the CDR3 is TGTGCCAGCGAAATCCCGGACCACCCCCAGTTCTTC. Translated, it gives CASEIPDHPQFF.